This entry describes one TCR beta chain. What it binds is unknown. The CDR3 sequence is 17 residues long. V lost 4 bases, J lost 5 bases, and 14 bases stayed unmatched. Germline loops: CDR1 SEHNR, CDR2 FQNEAQ (reference sequence). This sample stems from a study of response to subunit inactivated influenza vaccine. Findings of the study overall: Every seasonal influenza vaccination brings in few new T cells, the authors suggested.

TCRdb recomputed calls from the RT-PCR reads with MiXCR, one row per CDR3 protein. The table shows 650,000 or so distinct CDR3 sequences, with around 15% occurring only once. This sequence was found in a man aged 45-65 years who received an inactivated influenza vaccine. The chain carries TRBV7-9 and TRBJ2-7; 10 bases fit TRBD1. The sequences come from PBMCs from blood, collected approximately 15 days before vaccination. The CDR3 region has the DNA TGTGCCAGCAGCTCACTTCATTCCGGGACAGGGGAGGACGAGCAGTACTTC. The encoded protein is CASSSLHSGTGEDEQYF. Supplemented by reference TRBV7-9 and TRBJ2-7, the full variable domain reads DTGVSQNPRHKITKRGQNVTFRCDPISEHNRLYWYRQTLGQGPEFLTYFQNEAQLEKSRLLSDRFSAERPKGSFSTLEIQRTEQGDSAMYLCASSSLHSGTGEDEQYFGPGTRLTVT.